This record covers a single T cell receptor (beta chain). Its antigen is not identified. The data derive from a study of OX40 agonist ivuxolimab in advanced cancers. On the study more broadly: Treatment of patients was with ivuxolimab, an agonistic anti-OX40 (CD134) antibody.

V lost 5 bases to trimming and J lost 6 bases, with 13 bases between them. CDR1 SGHDN and CDR2 FVKESK come from the germline V gene. CDR3 length equals 13 residues. The protocol was immunoSEQ multiplex PCR, while the TCRdb copy is restricted to in-frame clones and leaves out a portion. The sample gives more than 45,000 clones, 80% to 90% of which show up once; approximately 13% is in the top ten. Study-wide results and limits: Among the nonresponders, some also had low normalized T-cell clonal expansion. The mean number of expanded clones was higher in CD8+ T cells than in CD4+.

The chain joins TRBV14 to TRBJ1-2; weak D call: TRBD1 (5 bases). The receptor was derived from an adult with an advanced solid tumor such as melanoma, head and neck, liver or kidney cancer. The sequencing used CD4+ or CD8+ T cells sorted from blood, collected in a trial of the OX40 agonist ivuxolimab. CDR3 bases: TGTGCCAGCAGCAAATTTAGGGGTAATGGCTACACCTTC. Its translation: CASSKFRGNGYTF.